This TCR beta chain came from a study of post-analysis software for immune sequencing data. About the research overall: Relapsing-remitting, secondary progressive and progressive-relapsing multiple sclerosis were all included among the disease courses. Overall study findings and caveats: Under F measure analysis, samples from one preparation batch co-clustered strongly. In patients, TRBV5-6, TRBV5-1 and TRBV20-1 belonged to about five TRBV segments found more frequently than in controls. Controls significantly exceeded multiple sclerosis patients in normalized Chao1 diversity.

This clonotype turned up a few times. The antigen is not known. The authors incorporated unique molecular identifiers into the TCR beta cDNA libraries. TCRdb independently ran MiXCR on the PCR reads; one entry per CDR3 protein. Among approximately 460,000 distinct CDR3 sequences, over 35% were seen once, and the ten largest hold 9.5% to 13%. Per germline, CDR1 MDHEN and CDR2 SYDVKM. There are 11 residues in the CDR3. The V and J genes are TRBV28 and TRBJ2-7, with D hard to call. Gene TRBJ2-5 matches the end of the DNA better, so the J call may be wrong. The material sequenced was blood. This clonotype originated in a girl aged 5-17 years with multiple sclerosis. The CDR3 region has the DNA TGTGCCAGCAGCAACTTGGAGACCCAGTACTTC. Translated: CASSNLETQYF.